This passage covers 12 T cell receptor beta chains from one sample sequenced in a study of long-term antiretroviral therapy in people with HIV. They ran version v3.0 of the immunoSEQ assay at survey level. Assay used: immunoSEQ multiplex PCR; TCRdb lists only in-frame clones, some missing. Of roughly 50,000 clones listed, about 88% are singletons. The specimen was unsorted PBMCs, collected 0.8 years after starting antiretroviral therapy. Every receptor here comes from a woman younger than 30 with HIV.

In its sample, this clone was seen a few times. The chain recombines TRBV4-3 with TRBJ2-7; 9 nucleotides match TRBD2. The CDR3 covers 15 residues. The trim removed 3 bases at V and 3 bases at J, leaving 6 bases unmatched. Looked up from germline, CDR1 is LGHNA and CDR2 is YSLEER. The CDR3: CASSQSVAGVYEQYF. Here the CDR3 DNA reads TGCGCCAGCAGCCAGTCAGTAGCGGGAGTCTACGAGCAGTACTTC.

The rearrangement joins TRBV9 to TRBJ2-7; D ambiguous. Germline V gene sequence: CDR1 SGDLS, CDR2 YYNGEE. CDR3 size: 14 residues. The V and J ends lost 4 bases and 4 bases respectively, with 15 bases between them. The DNA of the CDR3 is TGTGCCAGCAGCCCCAGCCCTAACACTTACGAGCAGTACTTC. It encodes CASSPSPNTYEQYF.

This chain joins TRBV4-1 and TRBJ2-3, with 8 positions matching TRBD2. The V gene end was trimmed by 0 bases and the J gene end by 0 bases; junction bases not matched to a gene: 8. Germline assignment: CDR1 MGHRA and CDR2 YSYEKL. The CDR3 extends over 18 amino acids. In nucleotides, the CDR3 is TGCGCCAGCAGCCAAGATCTTGGGTCGGGAGGGAGCACAGATACGCAGTATTTT. Residues: CASSQDLGSGGSTDTQYF.

V usage is TRBV5-1 and J usage is TRBJ2-1; 12 bases fit TRBD2. Trimming cost V 0 bases and J 0 bases; bases outside gene matches: 7. The germline CDR1 and CDR2 sequences are SGHRS and YFSETQ. This CDR3 comprises 19 residues. CDR3 coding DNA: TGCGCCAGCAGCTTGGGCGGGACTAGCGGGTCCAGCTCCTACAATGAGCAGTTCTTC. Protein product: CASSLGGTSGSSSYNEQFF.

V and J are TRBV6-5 and TRBJ2-7; D call uncertain. Trimming stripped 3 bases from V and 4 bases from J, with 19 bases between. The CDR3 has 16 residues. Germline V gene lookup returns CDR1 MNHEY and CDR2 SVGAGI. The CDR3 region has the DNA TGTGCCAGCAGTTATAAACGAAATGCGGTCGGGTACGAGCAGTACTTC. Amino acid sequence: CASSYKRNAVGYEQYF.

This sequence joins TRBV7-6 and TRBJ2-7, with D unresolved. The CDR3 consists of 13 residues. Germline V gene lookup returns CDR1 SGHVS and CDR2 FNYEAQ. With 1 base removed from V and 7 bases from J, the gap between germline ends came to 11 bases. CDR3 in amino acids: CASSLGPAREQYF. The DNA for the CDR3 is TGTGCCAGCAGCTTAGGACCAGCGAGGGAGCAGTACTTC. Looking up the rest from reference TRBV7-6 and TRBJ2-7 gives the full variable domain: GAGVSQSPRYKVTKRGQDVALRCDPISGHVSLYWYRQALGQGPEFLTYFNYEAQQDKSGLPNDRFSAERPEGSISTLTIQRTEQRDSAMYRCASSLGPAREQYFGPGTRLTVT.

This clone was seen a single time. The chain links TRBV6-1 to TRBJ2-5, with 10 positions matching TRBD2. V lost 6 bases and J lost 4; bases outside the gene matches: 2. CDR3 length: 13 amino acids. CDR1 and CDR2 (germline): MNHNS, SASEGT. The CDR3 sequence: CASRLAGGETQYF. CDR3 coding DNA: TGTGCCAGCAGATTAGCGGGAGGAGAGACCCAGTACTTC.

The CDR3 region is CASGSGLAAQETQYF. Here the CDR3 DNA reads TGTGCCAGCGGGTCTGGCCTAGCGGCGCAAGAGACCCAGTACTTC. The V and J genes are TRBV7-2 and TRBJ2-5; TRBD2 matches 7 bases. The CDR3 covers 15 residues. The V gene's germline CDR1 is SGHTA and CDR2 FQGNSA. After removal of 8 bases from V and 2 bases from J, the junction contained 11 bases not matched to a gene.

The chain couples TRBV6-5 to TRBJ2-3; maybe TRBD2 (5 bases). The V gene's germline CDR1 is MNHEY and CDR2 SVGAGI. Between the trimmed V and J ends, which lost 2 bases and 0 bases, there was a span of 9 bases. The CDR3 is made up of 15 amino acids. The CDR3 DNA is TGTGCCAGCAGTTACGACTATAGTAGCACAGATACGCAGTATTTT. Translation gives CASSYDYSSTDTQYF.

The CDR3 region is CASSQSAPRTGVDQPQHF. CDR3 coding DNA: TGTGCCAGCAGCCAATCGGCCCCAAGGACAGGAGTTGATCAGCCCCAGCATTTT. The chain is built from TRBV16 and TRBJ1-5, with 7 bases lining up with TRBD1. CDR3 length: 18 amino acids. With 0 bases clipped from V and 5 bases from J, the junction kept 13 bases outside the gene matches. Germline V gives CDR1 KGHSY, CDR2 FQNENV. Combining the CDR3 with reference TRBV16 and TRBJ1-5 gives the whole variable domain GEEVAQTPKHLVRGEGQKAKLYCAPIKGHSYVFWYQQVLKNEFKFLISFQNENVFDETGMPKERFSAKCLPNSPCSLEIQATKLEDSAVYFCASSQSAPRTGVDQPQHFGDGTRLSIL.

The chain carries TRBV7-9 and TRBJ2-7, with D unresolved. V was shortened by 5 bases and J by 3 bases, with 11 bases between the two germline ends. The germline V gene encodes CDR1 SEHNR and CDR2 FQNEAQ (reference sequence). The length of the CDR3 is 13 residues. The CDR3, as DNA: TGTGCCAGCAGCCTCGAAGATTTCTACGAGCAGTACTTC. Translated, it gives CASSLEDFYEQYF.

This chain connects TRBV15 to TRBJ2-2, with D possibly TRBD1 on 6 matching bases. The CDR3 has 16 residues. Deletions cut 0 bases from V and 0 bases from J, with 8 bases between. Germline CDR1 is LNHNV and CDR2 is YYDKDF (reference sequence). Written as DNA, the CDR3 is TGTGCCACCAGCAGAGACAGGGGTTCGAACACCGGGGAGCTGTTTTTT. Encoded protein: CATSRDRGSNTGELFF. The entire variable domain, with the rest obtained from reference TRBV15 and TRBJ2-2, is as follows: DAMVIQNPRYQVTQFGKPVTLSCSQTLNHNVMYWYQQKSSQAPKLLFHYYDKDFNNEADTPDNFQSRRPNTSFCFLDIRSPGLGDTAMYLCATSRDRGSNTGELFFGEGSRLTVL.